The sequence of this TCR beta chain was determined in a study of cytomegalovirus exposure and HLA in healthy donors. A note on this clone: Its antigen is currently unknown.

Trimming left V 5 bases short and J 7 bases short, with 8 bases between. The CDR3 runs to 11 residues. The germline V gene has CDR1 SGHAT and CDR2 FQNNGV. General study points: Specificity for CMV antigens was confirmed in vitro for a few of the CMV-associated chains. The authors enumerated around 150 TCR beta chains as linked to cytomegalovirus. Reportedly, cytomegalovirus status was diagnosed with high sensitivity and specificity.

Assay used: immunoSEQ multiplex PCR; TCRdb lists only in-frame clones, some missing. Of under 200,000 clones in the sample, around 80% were seen once. This TCR derives from a woman in her 30s in good health and CMV-seronegative. This chain joins TRBV11-2 and TRBJ1-2; maybe TRBD1 (6 bases). Sequencing input: PBMCs. CDR3 residues: CASSGGPGYTF. The CDR3 DNA reads TGTGCCAGCAGCGGGGGCCCTGGCTACACCTTC.